This T cell receptor (beta chain) was found in a study of TIL therapy for anti-PD-1-resistant metastatic lung cancer. Study-wide background: Progressing patients received lymphodepletion, expanded TIL infusion and IL-2. Tumors had a median PD-L1 proportion score of 4.5% to 7%. The study's findings and limits: Treatment-naive, never-smoker and oncogene-addicted patients were overrepresented in this highly selected cohort.

The libraries were made with immunoSEQ v3. Clones were read by immunoSEQ multiplex PCR, and TCRdb kept only the in-frame ones, dropping some. Of tens of thousands of clones listed, under 75% were seen once; the top ten hold roughly 6.6%. As for time point: pre-treatment sample, taken before nivolumab and TIL therapy. Enrollment ran from October 2017 to January 2020. As regards this clone: Its antigen remains unidentified.

V was pared by 0 bases and J by 0 bases, with 8 bases between. Germline V lookup: CDR1 MDHEN, CDR2 SYDVKM. This CDR3 contains 16 residues. The rearrangement joins TRBV28 to TRBJ2-2; maybe TRBD1 (6 bases). The specimen was blood, collected at baseline. The sequence came from a person aged 25 to 79 with non-small cell lung cancer. The CDR3 protein is CASSLWGHSNTGELFF. The CDR3, as DNA: TGTGCCAGCAGTTTATGGGGACATTCGAACACCGGGGAGCTGTTTTTT.